This T cell receptor (beta chain) came from a study of blood T cells in healthy people across ages (dated by TCRdb to the mid-2010s). Concerning the study at large: Template switching captured roughly one uniquely barcoded TCR beta cDNA molecule per two T cells in model experiments. Age-related changes in TCR beta repertoire diversity were measured in the study by deep sequencing normalized with unique cDNA molecular identifiers. Donors were grouped into four age groups: young (average roughly 15 years), middle-aged (around 39), aged (approximately 58) and long-lived (around 80). To avoid experimental bias, donors of different ages were randomly spread across the sequencing lanes. Using the same blood draw, the study looked at two additional independent replicas of 1 million unique cDNA reads for two donors, one aged 18 to 29 and the other aged 80 or older. Overall study results and their limits: Since profiling was done on bulk unsorted PBMCs, naive and antigen-experienced compartments could not be conclusively compared. Observed TCR beta diversity per million T cells fell roughly linearly with age, and a significant reduction was already apparent by age roughly 40. Because donor CMV infection status was unknown, age-related changes in expanded clonotypes were potentially confounded. Estimates of total diversity based on one million sequenced T cells were considered lower bounds and underestimates. Observed TCR beta diversity correlated strongly with the percentage of naive T cells measured by flow cytometry. The long-lived group showed more naive CD4+ T cells, fewer expanded clones and increased TCR diversity than the aged group, suggesting age selection.

Library method: 5' RACE. Data came from an Illumina HiSeq 2500. The second PCR ran for about 6 to 12 cycles and used a J-beta primer mix along with a sample-barcoded 5' primer. Each TCR beta cDNA molecule received a unique molecular identifier from a template-switch 5' adaptor carrying 12 random nucleotides. Each sample yielded at least 2.5 million CDR3-containing paired-end reads. The Mint cDNA synthesis kit, primed by a TRBC-specific oligonucleotide, was used to synthesize first-strand cDNA from all RNA. Following uracil-DNA glycosylase treatment, all cDNA underwent a first 18-cycle PCR with the universal primers M1SS and BC2_uni_R. The published analysis was carried out like this. For normalization, 1 million high-quality reads were randomly selected from each sample, with every read carrying a distinct molecular identifier. Reads with shared molecular identifiers were discarded instead of being binned into consensus sequences. MiTCR, with a Q25 quality threshold and the strictest error-elimination algorithm, was used for CDR3 identification, clonotype clustering and error correction. A nonparametric unseen species model with Euler transformation was used to estimate lower-bound total TCR beta diversity. TCRdb reworked the public reads: Q25 trimming with fastp, MiXCR clone assembly, productive beta chains retained. When rows share a CDR3 protein, they turn into one entry using the most common DNA and genes. Here the V and J calls rest on TCRdb's processing, not on the authors' analysis. The sample contains over a million distinct CDR3 sequences, under 55% of them found a single time. The top ten hold 18% of the sample.

The donors were roughly 38 Caucasian individuals from Russia, aged roughly 6 to 90 years, who were systemically healthy. Each donor gave around 9.5 milliliters of peripheral blood, collected into EDTA-treated Vacutainer tubes. Ficoll-Paque density-gradient centrifugation was used to isolate PBMCs, with at least 7 million per sample. Trizol reagent was used to extract total RNA from PBMCs, with at least 5 micrograms per sample. Naive CD45RAhigh/CD27high T cell percentages were measured by flow cytometry on a PBMC aliquot from every donor. Trimming costs V 6 bases and J 0 bases, and their ends lie 8 bases apart. Inclusive of the bounding cysteine and phenylalanine, the CDR3 is 13 residues long. Just the 39-base CDR3 DNA is kept, in frame starting at base 1. The germline V gene specifies SNHLY as CDR1 and FYNNEI as CDR2. This clonotype was recorded many times. Its target antigen remains unknown. No base qualities exist here, and no much larger clone lies one base off it.

The sample comprised blood. This sequence originates from a woman in her sixties in good health. Here the chain combines TRBV2 and TRBJ1-1, with the D segment identity uncertain. The sequenced DNA: TGTGCCAGCAGCCCTCCGGTGAACACTGAAGCTTTCTTT. Its amino acids are CASSPPVNTEAFF.